The 4 T cell receptor beta chains presented below share a single source sample, sequenced in a study of CD8 T cells in Susac syndrome. After extraction with the RNeasy kit, about 0.45 to 1 ug of the RNA was reverse transcribed using random hexamers. TCRdb re-analysed the immunoSEQ multiplex PCR reads in MiXCR, keeping a single row per CDR3 protein. Of about 200,000 distinct CDR3 sequences in the sample, 90% to 95% are singletons; the top ten hold about 0.096%. Sequenced input: CD4+ T cells from PBMCs. The receptors come from a human donor with multiple sclerosis.

The J gene is TRBJ2-1, the V gene TRBV24-1; 12 nucleotides agree with TRBD2. Unmatched junction bases numbered 2, after V lost 2 bases and J lost 4 bases. Per germline, CDR1 KGHDR and CDR2 SFDVKD. This CDR3 region has 16 residues. CDR3 sequence reads: CATSDWTSGTYNEQFF. The DNA for the CDR3 is TGTGCCACCAGTGATTGGACTAGCGGGACGTACAATGAGCAGTTCTTC.

The chain employs TRBV20-1 and TRBJ1-1, with D tentatively TRBD1 (6 bases). Germline CDR1 reads DFQATT; CDR2 reads SNEGSKA (reference sequence). The CDR3 is 16 amino acids. V gave up 0 bases and J gave up 1 base, with 15 bases separating them. The CDR3: CSARDFVQGPNTEAFF. The CDR3 region has the DNA TGCAGTGCTAGAGACTTCGTACAGGGACCGAACACTGAAGCTTTCTTT.

The rearrangement links TRBV18 to TRBJ2-2, with D possibly being TRBD1 (6 bases). The CDR3 totals 15 residues. V lost 3 bases and J lost 0, with 8 bases in between. The germline CDR1 and CDR2 sequences are KGHSH and LQKENI. The CDR3 is CASSPRTANTGELFF. CDR3 in DNA: TGTGCCAGCTCACCCCGGACAGCGAACACCGGGGAGCTGTTTTTT.

The rearrangement links TRBV6-5 to TRBJ1-1, with a weak D call TRBD1 (5 bases). This CDR3 spans 18 amino acids. V was pared by 2 bases and J by 0 bases, with 19 bases between. Germline values: CDR1 MNHEY, CDR2 SVGAGI. CDR3 DNA sequence: TGTGCCAGCAGTTACAACGTGATCAGGGATTCCATGAACACTGAAGCTTTCTTT. Amino acid sequence: CASSYNVIRDSMNTEAFF.